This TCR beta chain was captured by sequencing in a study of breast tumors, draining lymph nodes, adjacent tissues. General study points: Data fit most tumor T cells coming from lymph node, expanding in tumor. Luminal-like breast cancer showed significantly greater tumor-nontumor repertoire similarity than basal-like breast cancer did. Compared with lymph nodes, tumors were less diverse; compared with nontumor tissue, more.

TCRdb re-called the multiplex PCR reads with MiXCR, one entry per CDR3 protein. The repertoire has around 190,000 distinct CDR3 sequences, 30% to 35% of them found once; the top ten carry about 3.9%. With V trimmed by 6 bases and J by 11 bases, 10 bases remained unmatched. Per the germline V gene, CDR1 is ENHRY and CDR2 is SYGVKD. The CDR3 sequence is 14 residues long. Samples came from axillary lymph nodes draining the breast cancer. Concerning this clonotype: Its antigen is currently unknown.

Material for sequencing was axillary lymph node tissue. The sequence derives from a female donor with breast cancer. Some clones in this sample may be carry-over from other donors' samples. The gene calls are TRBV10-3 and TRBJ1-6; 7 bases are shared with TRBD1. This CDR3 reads CAISSTGHNPPLHF. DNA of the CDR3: TGTGCCATCAGCTCGACAGGGCATAACCCACCCCTCCACTTT.